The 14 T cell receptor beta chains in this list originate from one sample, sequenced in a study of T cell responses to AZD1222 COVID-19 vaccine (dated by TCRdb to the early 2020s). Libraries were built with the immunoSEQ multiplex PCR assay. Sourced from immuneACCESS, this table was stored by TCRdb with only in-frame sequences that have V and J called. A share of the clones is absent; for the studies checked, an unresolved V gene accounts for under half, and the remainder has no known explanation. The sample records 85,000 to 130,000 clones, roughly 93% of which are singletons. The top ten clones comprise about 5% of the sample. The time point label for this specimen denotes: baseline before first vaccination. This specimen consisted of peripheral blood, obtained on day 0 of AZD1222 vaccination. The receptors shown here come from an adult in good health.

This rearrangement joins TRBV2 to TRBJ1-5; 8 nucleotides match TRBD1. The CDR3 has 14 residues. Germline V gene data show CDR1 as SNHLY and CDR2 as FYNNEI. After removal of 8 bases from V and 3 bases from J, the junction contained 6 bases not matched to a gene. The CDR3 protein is CASARQGYNQPQHF. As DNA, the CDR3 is TGTGCCAGCGCGAGACAGGGGTACAATCAGCCCCAGCATTTT.

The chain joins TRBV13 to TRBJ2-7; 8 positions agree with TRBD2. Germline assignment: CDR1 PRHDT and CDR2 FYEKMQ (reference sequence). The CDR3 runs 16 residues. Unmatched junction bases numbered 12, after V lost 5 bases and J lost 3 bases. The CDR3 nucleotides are TGTGCCAGCAGCCCTAGGGGGACTAGTCTATACTACGAGCAGTACTTC. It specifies CASSPRGTSLYYEQYF.

CDR3 sequence: CASSQGKARVTDTQYF. CDR3 DNA: TGTGCCAGCAGCCAGGGTAAGGCTAGAGTCACAGATACGCAGTATTTT. This chain uses TRBV3-1 (or the pseudogene TRBV3-2) with TRBJ2-3; D is ambiguous. The CDR3 runs 16 residues. Looked up from germline, CDR1 is LGHDT and CDR2 is YNNKEL (reference sequence). Trimming removed 3 bases from V and 2 bases from J, with 15 bases in between.

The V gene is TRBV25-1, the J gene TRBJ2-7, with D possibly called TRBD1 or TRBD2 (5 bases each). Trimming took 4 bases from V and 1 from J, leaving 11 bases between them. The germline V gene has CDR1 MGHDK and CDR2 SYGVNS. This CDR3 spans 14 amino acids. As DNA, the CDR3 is TGTGCCAGCAGTGGTGGGACGCTATCCTACGAGCAGTACTTC. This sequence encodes CASSGGTLSYEQYF.

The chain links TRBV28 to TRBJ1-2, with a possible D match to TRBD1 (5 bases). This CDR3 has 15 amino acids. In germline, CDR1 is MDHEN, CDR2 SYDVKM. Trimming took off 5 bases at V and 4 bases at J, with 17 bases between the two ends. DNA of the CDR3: TGTGCCAGCAGTCCGCCCCAGGGAGGGAGCTATGGCTACACCTTC. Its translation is CASSPPQGGSYGYTF.

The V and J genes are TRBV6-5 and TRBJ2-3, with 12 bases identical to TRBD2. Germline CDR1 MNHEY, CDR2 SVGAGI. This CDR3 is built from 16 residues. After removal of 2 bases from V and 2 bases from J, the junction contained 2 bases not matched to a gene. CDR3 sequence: CASSYGTSGSTDTQYF. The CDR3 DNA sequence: TGTGCCAGCAGTTACGGGACTAGCGGGTCCACAGATACGCAGTATTTT.

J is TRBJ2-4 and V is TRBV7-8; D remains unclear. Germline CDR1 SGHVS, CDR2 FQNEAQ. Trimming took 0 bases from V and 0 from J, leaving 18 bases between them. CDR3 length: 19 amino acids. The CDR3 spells CASSLAHSGRVGAKNIQYF. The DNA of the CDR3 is TGTGCCAGCAGCTTAGCGCATTCTGGTAGGGTAGGAGCCAAAAACATTCAGTACTTC.

The CDR3 DNA is TGCGCCAGCAGTGAGTCGGCGGGCGTCCACGAGCAGTACTTC. Protein sequence: CASSESAGVHEQYF. J is TRBJ2-7 and V is TRBV10-1; tentative D call: TRBD2 (5 bases). Deletions cut 0 bases from V and 5 bases from J, with 11 bases between. The CDR3 has 14 residues. Per the germline V gene, CDR1 is WNHNN and CDR2 is SYGVQD (reference sequence).

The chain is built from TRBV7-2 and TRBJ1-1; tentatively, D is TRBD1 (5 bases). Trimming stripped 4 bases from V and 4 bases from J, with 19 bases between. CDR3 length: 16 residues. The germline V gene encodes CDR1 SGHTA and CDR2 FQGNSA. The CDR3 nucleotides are TGTGCCAGCAGCTCCCGGCGGGGGGTAGGAATCACTGAAGCTTTCTTT. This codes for CASSSRRGVGITEAFF.

The DNA for the CDR3 is TGTGCCAGCAGTTCCGGGGACAGGGAGACTTCACCCCTCCACTTT. Its translation: CASSSGDRETSPLHF. This sequence joins TRBV6-5 and TRBJ1-6, with 9 bases identical to TRBD1. The CDR3 is 15 amino acids. The V gene's germline CDR1 is MNHEY and CDR2 SVGAGI. J lost 9 bases, V lost 4 bases, and 7 bases had no gene match.

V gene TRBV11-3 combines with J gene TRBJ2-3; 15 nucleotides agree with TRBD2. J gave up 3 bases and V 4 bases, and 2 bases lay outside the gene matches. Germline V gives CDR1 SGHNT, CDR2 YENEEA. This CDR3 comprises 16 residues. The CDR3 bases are TGTGCCAGCAGCTCAGGGACTAGCGGGGGGACAGATACGCAGTATTTT. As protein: CASSSGTSGGTDTQYF.

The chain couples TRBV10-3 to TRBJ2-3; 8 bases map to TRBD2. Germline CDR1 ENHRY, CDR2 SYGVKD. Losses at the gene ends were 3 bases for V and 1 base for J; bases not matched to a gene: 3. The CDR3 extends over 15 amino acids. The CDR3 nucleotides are TGTGCCATCAGTGAAACTAGCGGTCGCACAGATACGCAGTATTTT. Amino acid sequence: CAISETSGRTDTQYF.

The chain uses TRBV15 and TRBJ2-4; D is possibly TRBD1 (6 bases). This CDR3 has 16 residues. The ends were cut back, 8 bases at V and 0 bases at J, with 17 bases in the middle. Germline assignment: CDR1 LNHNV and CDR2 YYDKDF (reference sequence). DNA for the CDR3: TGTGCCACCGGAACACCTGGGGGCATAGCCAAAAACATTCAGTACTTC. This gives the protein CATGTPGGIAKNIQYF.

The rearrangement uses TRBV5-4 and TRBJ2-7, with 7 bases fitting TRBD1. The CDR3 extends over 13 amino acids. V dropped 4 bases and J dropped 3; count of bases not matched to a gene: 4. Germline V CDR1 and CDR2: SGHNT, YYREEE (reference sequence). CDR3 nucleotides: TGTGCCAGCAGCCTGGGGACAGACTACGAGCAGTACTTC. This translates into CASSLGTDYEQYF. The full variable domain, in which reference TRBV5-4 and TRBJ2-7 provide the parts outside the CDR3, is ETGVTQSPTHLIKTRGQQVTLRCSSQSGHNTVSWYQQALGQGPQFIFQYYREEENGRGNFPPRFSGLQFPNYSSELNVNALELDDSALYLCASSLGTDYEQYFGPGTRLTVT.